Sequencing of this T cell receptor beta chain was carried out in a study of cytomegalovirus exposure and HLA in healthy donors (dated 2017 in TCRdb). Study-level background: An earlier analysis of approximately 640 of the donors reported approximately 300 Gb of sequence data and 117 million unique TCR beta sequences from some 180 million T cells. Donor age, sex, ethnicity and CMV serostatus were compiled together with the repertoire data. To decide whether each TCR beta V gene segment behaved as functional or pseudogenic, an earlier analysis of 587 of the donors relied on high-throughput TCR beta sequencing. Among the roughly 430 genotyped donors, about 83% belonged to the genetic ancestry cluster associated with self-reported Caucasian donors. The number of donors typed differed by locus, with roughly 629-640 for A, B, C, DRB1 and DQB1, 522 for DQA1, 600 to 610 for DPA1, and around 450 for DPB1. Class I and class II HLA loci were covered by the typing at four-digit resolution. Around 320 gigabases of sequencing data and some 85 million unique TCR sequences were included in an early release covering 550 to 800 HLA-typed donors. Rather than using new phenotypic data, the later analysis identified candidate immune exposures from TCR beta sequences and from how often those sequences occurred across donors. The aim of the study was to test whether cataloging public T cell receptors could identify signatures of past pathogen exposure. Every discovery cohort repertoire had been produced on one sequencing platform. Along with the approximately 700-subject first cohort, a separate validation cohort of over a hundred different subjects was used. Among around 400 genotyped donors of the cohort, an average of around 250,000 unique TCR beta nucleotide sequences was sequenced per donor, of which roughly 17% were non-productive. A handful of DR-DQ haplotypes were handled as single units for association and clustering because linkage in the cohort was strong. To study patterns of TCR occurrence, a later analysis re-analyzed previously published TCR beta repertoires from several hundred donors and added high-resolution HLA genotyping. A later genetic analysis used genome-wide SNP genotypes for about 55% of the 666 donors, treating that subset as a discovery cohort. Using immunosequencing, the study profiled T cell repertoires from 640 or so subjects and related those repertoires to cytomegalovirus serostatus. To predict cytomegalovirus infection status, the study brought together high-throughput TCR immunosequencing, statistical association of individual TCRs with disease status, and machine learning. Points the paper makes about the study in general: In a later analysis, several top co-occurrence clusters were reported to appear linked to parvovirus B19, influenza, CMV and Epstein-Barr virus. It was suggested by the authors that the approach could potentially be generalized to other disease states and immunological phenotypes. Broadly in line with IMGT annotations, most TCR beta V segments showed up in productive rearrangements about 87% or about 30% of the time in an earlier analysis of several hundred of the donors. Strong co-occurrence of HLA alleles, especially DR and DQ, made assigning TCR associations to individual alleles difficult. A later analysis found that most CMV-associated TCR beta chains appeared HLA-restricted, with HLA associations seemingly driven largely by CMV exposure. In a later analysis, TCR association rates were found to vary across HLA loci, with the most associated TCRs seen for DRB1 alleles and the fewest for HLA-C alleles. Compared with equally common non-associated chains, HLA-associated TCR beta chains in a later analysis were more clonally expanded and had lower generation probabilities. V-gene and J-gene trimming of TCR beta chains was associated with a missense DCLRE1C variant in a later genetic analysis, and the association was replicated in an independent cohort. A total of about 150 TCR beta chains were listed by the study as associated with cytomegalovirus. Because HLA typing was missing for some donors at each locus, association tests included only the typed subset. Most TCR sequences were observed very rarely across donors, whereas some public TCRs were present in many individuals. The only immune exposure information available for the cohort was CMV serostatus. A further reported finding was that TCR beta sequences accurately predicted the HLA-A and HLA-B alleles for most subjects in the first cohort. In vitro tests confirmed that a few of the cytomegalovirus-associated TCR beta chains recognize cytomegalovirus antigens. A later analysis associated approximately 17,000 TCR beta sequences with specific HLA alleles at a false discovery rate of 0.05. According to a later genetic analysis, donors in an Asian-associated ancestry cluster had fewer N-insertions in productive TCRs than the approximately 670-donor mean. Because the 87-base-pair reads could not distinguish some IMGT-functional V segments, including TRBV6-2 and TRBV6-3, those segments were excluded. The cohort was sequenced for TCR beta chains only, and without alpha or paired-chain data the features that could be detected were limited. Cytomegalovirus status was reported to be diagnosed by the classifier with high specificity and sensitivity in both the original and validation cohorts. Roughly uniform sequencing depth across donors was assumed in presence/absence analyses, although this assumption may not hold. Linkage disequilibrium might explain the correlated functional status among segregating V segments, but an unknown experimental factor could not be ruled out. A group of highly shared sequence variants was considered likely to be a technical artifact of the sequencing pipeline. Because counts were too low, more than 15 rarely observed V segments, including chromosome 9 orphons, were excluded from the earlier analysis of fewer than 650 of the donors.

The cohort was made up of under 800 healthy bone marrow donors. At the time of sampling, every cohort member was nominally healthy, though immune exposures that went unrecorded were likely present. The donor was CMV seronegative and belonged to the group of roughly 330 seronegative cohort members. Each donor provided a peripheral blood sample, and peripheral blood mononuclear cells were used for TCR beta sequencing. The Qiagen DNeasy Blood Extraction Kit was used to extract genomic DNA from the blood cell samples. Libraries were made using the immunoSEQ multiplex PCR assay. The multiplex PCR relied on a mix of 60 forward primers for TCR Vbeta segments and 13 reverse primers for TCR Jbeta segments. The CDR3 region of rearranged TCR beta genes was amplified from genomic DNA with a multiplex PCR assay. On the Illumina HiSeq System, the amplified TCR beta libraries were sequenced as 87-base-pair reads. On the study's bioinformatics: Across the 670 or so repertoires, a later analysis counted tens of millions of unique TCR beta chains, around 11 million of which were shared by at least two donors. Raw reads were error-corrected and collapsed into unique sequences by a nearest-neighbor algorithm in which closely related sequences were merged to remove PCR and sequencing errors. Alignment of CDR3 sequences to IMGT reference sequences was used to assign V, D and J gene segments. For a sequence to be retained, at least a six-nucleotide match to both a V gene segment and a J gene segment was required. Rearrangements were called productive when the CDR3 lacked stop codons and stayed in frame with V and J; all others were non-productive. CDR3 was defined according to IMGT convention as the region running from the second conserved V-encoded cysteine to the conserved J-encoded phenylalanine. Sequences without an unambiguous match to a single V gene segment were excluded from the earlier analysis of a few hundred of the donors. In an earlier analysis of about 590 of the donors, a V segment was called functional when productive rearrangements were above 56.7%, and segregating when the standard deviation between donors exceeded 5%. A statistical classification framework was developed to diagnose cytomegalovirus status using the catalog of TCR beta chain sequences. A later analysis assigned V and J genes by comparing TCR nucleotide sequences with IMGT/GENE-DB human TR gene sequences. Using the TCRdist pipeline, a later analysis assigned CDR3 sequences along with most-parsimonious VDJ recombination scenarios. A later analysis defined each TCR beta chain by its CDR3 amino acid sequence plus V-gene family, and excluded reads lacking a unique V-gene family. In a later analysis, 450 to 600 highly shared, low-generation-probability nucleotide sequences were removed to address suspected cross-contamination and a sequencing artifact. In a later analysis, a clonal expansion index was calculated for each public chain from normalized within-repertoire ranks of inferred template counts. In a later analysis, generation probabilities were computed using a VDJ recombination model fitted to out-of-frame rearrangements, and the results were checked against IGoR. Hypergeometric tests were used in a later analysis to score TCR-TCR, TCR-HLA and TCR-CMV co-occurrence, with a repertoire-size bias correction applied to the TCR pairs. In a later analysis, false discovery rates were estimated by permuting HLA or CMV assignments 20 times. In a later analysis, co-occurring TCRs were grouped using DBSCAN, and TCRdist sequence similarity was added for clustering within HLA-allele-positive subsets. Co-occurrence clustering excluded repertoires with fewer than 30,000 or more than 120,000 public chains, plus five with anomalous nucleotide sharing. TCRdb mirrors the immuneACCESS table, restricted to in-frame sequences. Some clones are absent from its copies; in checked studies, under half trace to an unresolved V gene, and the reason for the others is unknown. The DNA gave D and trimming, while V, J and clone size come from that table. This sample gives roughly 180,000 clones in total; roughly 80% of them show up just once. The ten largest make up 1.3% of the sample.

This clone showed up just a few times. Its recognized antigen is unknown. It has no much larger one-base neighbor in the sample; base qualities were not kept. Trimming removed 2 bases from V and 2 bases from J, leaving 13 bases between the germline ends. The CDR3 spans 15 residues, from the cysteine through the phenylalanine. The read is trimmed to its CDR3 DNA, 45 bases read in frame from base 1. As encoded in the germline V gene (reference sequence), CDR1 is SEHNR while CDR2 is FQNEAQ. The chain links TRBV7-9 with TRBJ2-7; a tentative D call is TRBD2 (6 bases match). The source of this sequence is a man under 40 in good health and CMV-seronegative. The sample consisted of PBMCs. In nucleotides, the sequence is TGTGCCAGCAGCTTACGTGAAGGAGGGCCCTACGAGCAGTACTTC. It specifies CASSLREGGPYEQYF.